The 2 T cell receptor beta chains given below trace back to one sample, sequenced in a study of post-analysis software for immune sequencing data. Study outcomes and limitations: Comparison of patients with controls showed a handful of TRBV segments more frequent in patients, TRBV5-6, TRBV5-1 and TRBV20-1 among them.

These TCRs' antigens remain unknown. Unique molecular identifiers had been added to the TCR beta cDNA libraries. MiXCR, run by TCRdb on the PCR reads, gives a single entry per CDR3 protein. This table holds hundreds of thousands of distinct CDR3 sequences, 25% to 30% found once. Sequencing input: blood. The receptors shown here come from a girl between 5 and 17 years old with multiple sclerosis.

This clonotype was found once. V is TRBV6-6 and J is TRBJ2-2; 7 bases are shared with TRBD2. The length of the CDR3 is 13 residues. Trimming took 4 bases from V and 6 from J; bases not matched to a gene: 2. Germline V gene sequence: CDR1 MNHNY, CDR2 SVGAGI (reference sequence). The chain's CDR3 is CASSSGGSGELFF. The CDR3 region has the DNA TGTGCCAGCAGTTCGGGGGGATCCGGGGAGCTGTTTTTT.

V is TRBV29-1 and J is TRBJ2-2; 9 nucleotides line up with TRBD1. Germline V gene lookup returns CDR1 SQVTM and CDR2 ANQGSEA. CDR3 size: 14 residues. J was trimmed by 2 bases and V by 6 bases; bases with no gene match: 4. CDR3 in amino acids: CSVLQGANTGELFF. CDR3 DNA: TGCAGCGTCCTACAGGGGGCTAACACCGGGGAGCTGTTTTTT.